The T cell receptor beta chain under discussion was sequenced for a study of cytomegalovirus exposure and HLA in healthy donors. Study background: Earlier, 110 million or so unique TCR beta sequences were recovered from about 170 million T cells by an analysis. Study results and limitations: HLA alleles were associated with some 16,000 TCR beta sequences in a later analysis at 0.05 false discovery rate.

The PCR employed 60 Vbeta primers together with 13 Jbeta primers. TCRdb's table, derived via immunoSEQ multiplex PCR, lists solely in-frame clones and lacks some. The sample consists of over 150,000 clones, 85% of them appearing once. A note on this clone: Its antigen is not identified.

Germline-derived CDR1 and CDR2 are LNHDA and SQIVND (reference sequence). Trimming stripped 4 bases from V and 4 bases from J, with 14 bases between. CDR3 length equals 15 residues. The TCR was taken from a boy aged 2 to 10 in good health and CMV-seronegative. V usage is TRBV19 and J usage is TRBJ2-4; D may be TRBD1 (6 bases). The sequenced material came from PBMCs. DNA of the CDR3: TGTGCCAGTAGTAGGAACGCCGGACAGAAAAACATTCAGTACTTC. Translating gives CASSRNAGQKNIQYF.